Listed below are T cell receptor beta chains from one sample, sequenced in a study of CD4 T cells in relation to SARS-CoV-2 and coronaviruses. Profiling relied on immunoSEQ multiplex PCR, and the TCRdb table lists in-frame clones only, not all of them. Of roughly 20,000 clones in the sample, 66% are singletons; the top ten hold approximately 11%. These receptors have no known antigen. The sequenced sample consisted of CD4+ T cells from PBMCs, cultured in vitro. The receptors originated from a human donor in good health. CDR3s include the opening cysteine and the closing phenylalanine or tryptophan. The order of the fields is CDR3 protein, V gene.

CDR3aa: CASSQWDKNTEAFF
v_gene: TRBV3-1/TRBV3-2

CDR3aa: CASSSGTGGFYGYTF
v_gene: TRBV3-1/TRBV3-2

CDR3aa: CASSDLSGNTIYF
v_gene: TRBV12-3/TRBV12-4

CDR3aa: CASSRAGEGTDTQYF
v_gene: TRBV5-1

CDR3aa: CASSMRAAPYEQYF
v_gene: TRBV19

CDR3aa: CASSPGVWEGLGSYEQYF
v_gene: TRBV3-1/TRBV3-2

CDR3aa: CASSSNMFANTGELFF
v_gene: TRBV13

CDR3aa: CASSSGQGAAHEQFF
v_gene: TRBV5-1

CDR3aa: CASSPDLTNNEQFF
v_gene: TRBV6-5

CDR3aa: CASSPRGYGYTF
v_gene: TRBV19

CDR3aa: CASSLAPLSPWGYTF
v_gene: TRBV7-2

CDR3aa: CASSLGGTSVQETQYF
v_gene: TRBV7-7

CDR3aa: CASSPGQLTPYEQYF
v_gene: TRBV18

CDR3aa: CASSPVTSVNTGELFF
v_gene: TRBV18

CDR3aa: CASSQETGKQFF
v_gene: TRBV3-1/TRBV3-2

CDR3aa: CASSYDRPGEQYF
v_gene: TRBV6-5

CDR3aa: CASSQEFTGSNQPQHF
v_gene: TRBV4-3

CDR3aa: CASSEGRKFYGYTF
v_gene: TRBV2

CDR3aa: CASRSHPGQGPLNQPQHF
v_gene: TRBV28

CDR3aa: CASSESTGLGNQPQHF
v_gene: TRBV25-1

CDR3aa: CASSLNSGGNPYEQYF
v_gene: TRBV7-2

CDR3aa: CASSPGQISYEQYF
v_gene: TRBV7-2

CDR3aa: CASSQGGRLAGDYNEQFF
v_gene: TRBV4-3

CDR3aa: CASSPNNHANTIYF
v_gene: TRBV18

CDR3aa: CASSPGQVNQPQHF
v_gene: TRBV6-6